This T cell receptor beta chain comes out of a study of T cell changes during pregnancy in multiple sclerosis. Sequencing used immunoSEQ multiplex PCR; TCRdb keeps in-frame clones, though not all of them. The sample holds some 43,000 clones, 90% to 95% seen once. This CDR3 contains 14 residues. The J segment lost 1 base and the V segment lost 4 bases, leaving 3 bases of the junction unmatched. Germline V lookup: CDR1 GTSNPN, CDR2 SVGIG (reference sequence). The sample holds a few counts of this clone. This TCR was sampled from a female donor with multiple sclerosis, enrolled in a pregnancy study. This specimen was CD8+ T cells from peripheral blood mononuclear cells, taken in the third trimester of pregnancy. The rearrangement joins TRBV30 to TRBJ2-1; 8 bases align to TRBD2. The CDR3 DNA reads TGTGCCTGGAAGCCTAGCGGGTCCTACAATGAGCAGTTCTTC. Protein sequence: CAWKPSGSYNEQFF.